In this sample, the clone carrying this T cell receptor (beta chain) turned up once. The antigen is unknown. The method was immunoSEQ multiplex PCR; TCRdb's version includes in-frame clones alone and lacks a portion of them. This sample yields roughly 27,000 clones, of which approximately 87% are seen a single time; 1% to 1.3% belongs to the top ten. The ends lost 4 bases at V and 3 bases at J; junction bases unmatched: 6. Per germline, CDR1 LGHNA and CDR2 YNFKEQ. This CDR3 contains 15 residues. This specimen belongs to a study of graft-versus-host responses after intestinal transplantation. The study's findings and limits: Clonal ratios of graft-versus-host to host-versus-graft in allografts were high for patients exhibiting graft-donor T cell macrochimerism.

The origin of this receptor is a human patient who received an intestinal transplant, so some T cells may come from the graft donor. This material consisted of PBMCs, taken 28 days after intestinal transplant. The J gene is TRBJ1-1, the V gene TRBV4-2; TRBD1 agrees at 9 bases. The chain's CDR3 is CASSLTGGRDTEAFF. The CDR3 DNA reads TGTGCCAGCAGCCTGACAGGGGGGAGGGACACTGAAGCTTTCTTT.